What follows are 14 T cell receptor beta chains derived from one specimen sequenced in a study of cytomegalovirus exposure and HLA in healthy donors. The PCR used 60 Vbeta and 13 Jbeta primers. Sequenced by immunoSEQ multiplex PCR; TCRdb stores in-frame clones only, minus some. The data contain about 120,000 clones, 76% of them singletons. Source material: PBMCs. The receptors originated from a woman aged 40 to 50 in good health and CMV-seropositive.

The genes are TRBV29-1 and TRBJ1-1, with 9 bases aligning to TRBD1. Per the germline V gene, CDR1 is SQVTM and CDR2 is ANQGSEA. V shed 4 bases and J 7 bases; nucleotides not matched to a gene: 4. There are 12 residues in the CDR3. The CDR3 region has the DNA TGCAGCGTTGGGACAGGGGACGGTGAAGCTTTCTTT. Its protein is CSVGTGDGEAFF.

The chain joins TRBV5-6 to TRBJ1-3; D might be TRBD1 (5 bases). The germline V gene has CDR1 SGHDT and CDR2 YYEEEE. Between the trimmed V and J ends, which lost 2 bases and 0 bases, there was a span of 9 bases. CDR3 length: 15 amino acids. CDR3: CASSFRGISGNTIYF. CDR3 coding DNA: TGTGCCAGCAGCTTTCGGGGGATCTCTGGAAACACCATATATTTT.

This chain uses TRBV20-1 with TRBJ1-1, with D maybe TRBD1 (5 bases). CDR3 length: 11 residues. Germline loops: CDR1 DFQATT, CDR2 SNEGSKA (reference sequence). V lost 7 bases and J 5 bases, leaving 11 bases between the germline ends. As DNA, the CDR3 is TGCAGTGGGACAAGGGATACTGAAGCTTTCTTT. It is translated as CSGTRDTEAFF.

The chain carries TRBV2 and TRBJ2-5; D remains unclear. CDR1 SNHLY and CDR2 FYNNEI come from the germline V gene. There are 14 residues in the CDR3. The V and J ends lost 2 bases and 2 bases respectively, with 9 bases between them. CDR3 amino acids: CASSETTQQETQYF. Here the CDR3 DNA reads TGTGCCAGCAGTGAAACTACCCAGCAAGAGACCCAGTACTTC.

This sequence joins TRBV12-5 and TRBJ1-1; D gene unclear. The CDR3 is made up of 11 amino acids. Germline V CDR1 and CDR2: LGHNT, FRNRAP. V was trimmed by 2 bases and J by 11 bases, leaving 9 bases between them. The CDR3 loop is CASGLFRYAFF. The DNA of the CDR3 is TGTGCTAGTGGTTTGTTCAGGTATGCTTTCTTT.

The rearrangement joins TRBV4-2 to TRBJ1-2; 8 nucleotides agree with TRBD1. CDR1 and CDR2 from the germline V gene are LGHNA and YNFKEQ. V lost 3 bases and J lost 4; bases outside the gene matches: 4. CDR3 length: 14 amino acids. CDR3 residues: CASSQGTGGYGYTF. Here the CDR3 DNA reads TGTGCCAGCAGCCAGGGTACAGGGGGCTATGGCTACACCTTC.

V gene TRBV29-1 combines with J gene TRBJ1-1; D is possibly TRBD1 (6 bases). CDR3 size: 12 residues. The V and J ends lost 5 bases and 1 base respectively, with 8 bases between them. From germline, CDR1 is SQVTM and CDR2 ANQGSEA. CDR3 in DNA: TGCAGCGTTATCAGGGGGAACACTGAAGCTTTCTTT. It yields the protein CSVIRGNTEAFF.

This clone occurred a few times. The chain recombines TRBV7-8 with TRBJ2-7; 10 bases map to TRBD1. V lost 6 bases and J lost 3; bases outside the gene matches: 8. From germline, CDR1 is SGHVS and CDR2 FQNEAQ. The CDR3 runs 15 residues. CDR3 sequence reads: CASSSRGTGDYEQYF. The CDR3 DNA reads TGTGCCAGCAGTTCCCGCGGGACAGGGGACTACGAGCAGTACTTC.

There are a few counts of this clone. CDR3 coding DNA: TGTGCCAGCAGCCGTGAGCAGGGTTATGGCTACACCTTC. Its translation: CASSREQGYGYTF. The V and J genes are TRBV7-6 and TRBJ1-2; TRBD1 might be the D (5 bases). This CDR3 spans 13 amino acids. Between the trimmed V and J ends, which lost 5 bases and 5 bases, there was a span of 12 bases. CDR1 and CDR2 from the germline V gene are SGHVS and FNYEAQ.

The rearrangement uses TRBV21-1 and TRBJ1-5. TRBV21-1 is deemed a pseudogene. The CDR3 is 14 amino acids. The CDR3 DNA reads as TGTGCCGCCGGAGGGGGGGCTGGCAATCAGCCCCAGCATTTT. Encoded protein: CAAGGGAGNQPQHF.

This clone was seen a handful of times. The V and J genes are TRBV7-9 and TRBJ1-1; the match to TRBD1 covers 8 bases. This CDR3 has 18 amino acids. V shed 1 base, J shed 1 base, and the junction held 11 bases outside the gene matches. Per germline, CDR1 SEHNR and CDR2 FQNEAQ (reference sequence). The CDR3 region is CASSLVSPGQAGNTEAFF. DNA of the CDR3: TGTGCCAGCAGCTTAGTATCCCCGGGACAGGCAGGGAACACTGAAGCTTTCTTT.

The CDR3 reads CASSSAPGLAVKDTQYF. DNA of the CDR3: TGTGCCAGCAGCTCCGCACCGGGACTAGCGGTGAAAGATACGCAGTATTTT. The chain joins TRBV5-4 to TRBJ2-3; TRBD2 agrees at 11 bases. This CDR3 is built from 17 residues. CDR1 and CDR2 from the germline V gene are SGHNT and YYREEE (reference sequence). V was pared by 3 bases and J by 5 bases, with 11 bases of the junction left unmatched.

V is TRBV4-1 and J is TRBJ2-1; 9 bases agree with TRBD2. There are 16 residues in the CDR3. Losses at the gene ends were 3 bases for V and 4 bases for J; bases not matched to a gene: 7. The germline gives CDR1 MGHRA, CDR2 YSYEKL. The CDR3 loop is CASSQSSSGGYNEQFF. The CDR3 DNA reads as TGCGCCAGCAGCCAGTCGTCAAGCGGGGGGTACAATGAGCAGTTCTTC.

A few counts support this clone. This sequence joins TRBV19 and TRBJ1-1; D perhaps matches TRBD1 (6 bases). This CDR3 spans 15 amino acids. Germline CDR1 and CDR2: LNHDA and SQIVND (reference sequence). Between the trimmed V and J ends, which lost 2 bases and 2 bases, there was a span of 12 bases. In nucleotides, the CDR3 is TGTGCCAGTAGTATAAAACCCGGGACAAACACTGAAGCTTTCTTT. This translates into CASSIKPGTNTEAFF.